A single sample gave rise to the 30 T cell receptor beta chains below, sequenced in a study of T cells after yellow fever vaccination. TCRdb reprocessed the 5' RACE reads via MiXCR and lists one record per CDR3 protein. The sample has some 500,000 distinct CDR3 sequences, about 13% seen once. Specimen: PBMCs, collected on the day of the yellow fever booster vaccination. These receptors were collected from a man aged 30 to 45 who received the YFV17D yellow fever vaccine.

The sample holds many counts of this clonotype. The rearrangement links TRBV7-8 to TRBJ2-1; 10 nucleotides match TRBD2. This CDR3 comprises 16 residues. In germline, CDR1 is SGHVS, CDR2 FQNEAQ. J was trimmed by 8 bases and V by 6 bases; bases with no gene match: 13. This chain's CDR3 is CASRPGRASGSDEQFF. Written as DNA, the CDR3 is TGTGCCAGCAGACCAGGGCGGGCTAGCGGGAGCGATGAGCAGTTCTTC. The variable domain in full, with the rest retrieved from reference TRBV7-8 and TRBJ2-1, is GAGVSQSPRYKVAKRGQDVALRCDPISGHVSLFWYQQALGQGPEFLTYFQNEAQLDKSGLPSDRFFAERPEGSVSTLKIQRTQQEDSAVYLCASRPGRASGSDEQFFGPGTRLTVL.

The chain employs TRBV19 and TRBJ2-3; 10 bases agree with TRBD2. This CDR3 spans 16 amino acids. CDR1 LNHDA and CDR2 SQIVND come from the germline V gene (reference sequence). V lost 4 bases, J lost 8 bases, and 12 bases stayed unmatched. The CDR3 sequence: CASSKTGTSVMRTQYF. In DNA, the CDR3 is TGTGCCAGTAGTAAAACCGGGACTAGCGTAATGCGTACGCAGTATTTT. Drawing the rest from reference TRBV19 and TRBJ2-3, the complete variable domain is DGGITQSPKYLFRKEGQNVTLSCEQNLNHDAMYWYRQDPGQGLRLIYYSQIVNDFQKGDIAEGYSVSREKKESFPLTVTSAQKNPTAFYLCASSKTGTSVMRTQYFGPGTRLTVL.

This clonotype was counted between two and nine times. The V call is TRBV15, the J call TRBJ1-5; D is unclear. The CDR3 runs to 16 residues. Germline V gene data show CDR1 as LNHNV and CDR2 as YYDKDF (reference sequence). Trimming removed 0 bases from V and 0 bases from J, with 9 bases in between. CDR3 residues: CATSRDPRGSNQPQHF. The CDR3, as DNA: TGTGCCACCAGCAGAGACCCCCGGGGTAGCAATCAGCCCCAGCATTTT.

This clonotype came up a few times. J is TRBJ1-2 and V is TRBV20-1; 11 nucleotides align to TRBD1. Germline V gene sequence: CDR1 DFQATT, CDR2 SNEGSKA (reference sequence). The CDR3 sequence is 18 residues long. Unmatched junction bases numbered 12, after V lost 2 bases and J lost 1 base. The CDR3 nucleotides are TGCAGTGCTAGATCTATCCCCGGGACAGGGGGTATTAACTATGGCTACACCTTC. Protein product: CSARSIPGTGGINYGYTF.

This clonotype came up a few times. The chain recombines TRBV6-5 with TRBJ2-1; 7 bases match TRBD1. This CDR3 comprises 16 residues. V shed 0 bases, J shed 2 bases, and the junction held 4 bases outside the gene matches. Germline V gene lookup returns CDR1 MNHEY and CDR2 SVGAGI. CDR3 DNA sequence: TGTGCCAGCAGTTACTCCCGGGACAGTACCTACAATGAGCAGTTCTTC. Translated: CASSYSRDSTYNEQFF.

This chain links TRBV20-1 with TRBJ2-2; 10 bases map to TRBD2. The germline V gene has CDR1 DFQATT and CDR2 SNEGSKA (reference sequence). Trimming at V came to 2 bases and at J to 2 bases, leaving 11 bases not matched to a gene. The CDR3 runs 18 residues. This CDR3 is CSARRPPGLAANTGELFF. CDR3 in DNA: TGCAGTGCTAGAAGGCCCCCTGGACTAGCGGCTAACACCGGGGAGCTGTTTTTT.

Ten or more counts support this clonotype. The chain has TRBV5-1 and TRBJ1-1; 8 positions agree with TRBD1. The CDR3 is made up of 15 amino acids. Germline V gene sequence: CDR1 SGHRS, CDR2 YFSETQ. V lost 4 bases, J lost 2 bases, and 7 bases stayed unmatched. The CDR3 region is CASSRDRTINTEAFF. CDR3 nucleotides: TGCGCCAGCAGCAGGGACAGGACTATCAACACTGAAGCTTTCTTT.

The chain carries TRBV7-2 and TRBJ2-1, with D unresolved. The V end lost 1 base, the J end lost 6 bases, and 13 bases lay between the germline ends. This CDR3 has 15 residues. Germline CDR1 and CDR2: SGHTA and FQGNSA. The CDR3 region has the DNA TGTGCCAGCAGCTTAGACAGTTTCCCGGGCAATGAGCAGTTCTTC. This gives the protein CASSLDSFPGNEQFF.

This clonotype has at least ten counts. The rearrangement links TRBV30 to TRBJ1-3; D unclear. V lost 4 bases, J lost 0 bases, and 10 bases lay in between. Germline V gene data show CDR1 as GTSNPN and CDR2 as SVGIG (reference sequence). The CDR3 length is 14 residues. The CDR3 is CAWMRTRSGNTIYF. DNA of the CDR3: TGTGCCTGGATGCGGACCCGCTCTGGAAACACCATATATTTT.

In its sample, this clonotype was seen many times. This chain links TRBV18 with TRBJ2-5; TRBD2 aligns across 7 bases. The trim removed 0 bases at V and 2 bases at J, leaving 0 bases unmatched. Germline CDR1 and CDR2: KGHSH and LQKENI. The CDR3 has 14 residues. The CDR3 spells CASSPPSGQETQYF. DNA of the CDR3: TGTGCCAGCTCACCACCTAGCGGGCAAGAGACCCAGTACTTC.

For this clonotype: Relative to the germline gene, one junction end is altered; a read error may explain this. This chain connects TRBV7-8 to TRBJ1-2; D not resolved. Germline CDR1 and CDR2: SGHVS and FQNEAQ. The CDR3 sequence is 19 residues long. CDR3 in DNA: TGTGCCAGCACCGCCCCCCGCTTTTCAGACGGCCGTAGAGGTTATGACTACACCTTC. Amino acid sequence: CASTAPRFSDGRRGYDYTF.

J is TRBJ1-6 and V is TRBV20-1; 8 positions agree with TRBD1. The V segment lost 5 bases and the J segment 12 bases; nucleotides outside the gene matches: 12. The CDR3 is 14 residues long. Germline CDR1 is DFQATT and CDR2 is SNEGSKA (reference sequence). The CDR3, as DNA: TGCAGTGCTTCCTACAGGGGGGCCAGGGGACCCCTCCACTTT. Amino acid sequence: CSASYRGARGPLHF.

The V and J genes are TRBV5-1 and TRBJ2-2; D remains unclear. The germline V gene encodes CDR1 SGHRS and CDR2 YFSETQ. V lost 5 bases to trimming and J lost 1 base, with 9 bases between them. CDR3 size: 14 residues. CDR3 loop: CASSYLKNTGELFF. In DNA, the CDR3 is TGCGCCAGCAGTTATCTGAAGAACACCGGGGAGCTGTTTTTT.

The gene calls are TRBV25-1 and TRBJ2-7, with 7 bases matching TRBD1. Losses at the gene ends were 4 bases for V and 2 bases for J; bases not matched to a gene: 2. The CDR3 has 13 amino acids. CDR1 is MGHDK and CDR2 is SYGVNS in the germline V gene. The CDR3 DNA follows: TGTGCCAGCAGTGTTCAGGGGGCCTACGAGCAGTACTTC. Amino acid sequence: CASSVQGAYEQYF.

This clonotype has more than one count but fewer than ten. CDR3 in DNA: TGCAGTGCTAGAGTGGTGGGCGATGAAAAACTGTTTTTT. Its protein is CSARVVGDEKLFF. This rearrangement joins TRBV20-1 to TRBJ1-4; D is undetermined. V gave up 1 base and J gave up 6 bases, with 9 bases separating them. The germline gives CDR1 DFQATT, CDR2 SNEGSKA (reference sequence). The CDR3 runs 13 residues.

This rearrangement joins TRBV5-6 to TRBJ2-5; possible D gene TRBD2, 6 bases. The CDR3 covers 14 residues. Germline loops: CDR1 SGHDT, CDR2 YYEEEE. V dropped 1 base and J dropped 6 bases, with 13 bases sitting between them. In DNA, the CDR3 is TGTGCCAGCAGCTTGATGGAGGGTTGGAAGACCCAGTACTTC. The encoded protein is CASSLMEGWKTQYF.

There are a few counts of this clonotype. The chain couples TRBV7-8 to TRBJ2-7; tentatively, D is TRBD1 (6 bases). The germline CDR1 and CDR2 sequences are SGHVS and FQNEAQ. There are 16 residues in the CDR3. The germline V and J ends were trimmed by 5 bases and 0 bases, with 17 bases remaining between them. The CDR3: CASSLGGHAASYEQYF. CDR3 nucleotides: TGTGCCAGCAGCCTAGGGGGACATGCCGCCTCCTACGAGCAGTACTTC.

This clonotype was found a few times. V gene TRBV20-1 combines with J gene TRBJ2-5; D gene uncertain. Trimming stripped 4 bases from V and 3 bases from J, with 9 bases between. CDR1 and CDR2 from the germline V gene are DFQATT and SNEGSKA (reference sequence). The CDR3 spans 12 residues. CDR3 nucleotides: TGCAGTGCTAATTCCGGTGAAGAGACCCAGTACTTC. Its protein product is CSANSGEETQYF.

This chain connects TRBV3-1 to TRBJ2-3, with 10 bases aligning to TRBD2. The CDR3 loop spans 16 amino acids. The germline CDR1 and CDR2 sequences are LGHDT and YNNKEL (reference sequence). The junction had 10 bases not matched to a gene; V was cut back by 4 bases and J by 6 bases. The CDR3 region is CASSPQLAGLPDTQYF. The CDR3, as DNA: TGTGCCAGCAGCCCGCAACTAGCGGGACTACCGGATACGCAGTATTTT.

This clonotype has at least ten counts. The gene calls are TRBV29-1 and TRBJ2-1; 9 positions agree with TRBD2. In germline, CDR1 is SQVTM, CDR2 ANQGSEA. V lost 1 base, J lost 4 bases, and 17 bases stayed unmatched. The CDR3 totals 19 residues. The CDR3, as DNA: TGCAGCGTTGAAGGGACTTTTGGGAAAGCGGGAGGCCTTTACAATGAGCAGTTCTTC. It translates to CSVEGTFGKAGGLYNEQFF.

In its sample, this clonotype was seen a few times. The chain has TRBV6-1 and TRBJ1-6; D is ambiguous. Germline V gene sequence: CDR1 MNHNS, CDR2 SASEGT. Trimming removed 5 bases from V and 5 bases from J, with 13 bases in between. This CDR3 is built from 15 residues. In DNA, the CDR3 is TGTGCCAGCAGTCCTTTCGGACTTAATAATTCACCCCTCCACTTT. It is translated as CASSPFGLNNSPLHF.

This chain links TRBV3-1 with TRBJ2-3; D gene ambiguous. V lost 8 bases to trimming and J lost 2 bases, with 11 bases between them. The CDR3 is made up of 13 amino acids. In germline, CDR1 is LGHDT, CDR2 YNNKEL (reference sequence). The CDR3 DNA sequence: TGTGCCAGCGGAATCGTTACCACAGATACGCAGTATTTT. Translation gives CASGIVTTDTQYF.

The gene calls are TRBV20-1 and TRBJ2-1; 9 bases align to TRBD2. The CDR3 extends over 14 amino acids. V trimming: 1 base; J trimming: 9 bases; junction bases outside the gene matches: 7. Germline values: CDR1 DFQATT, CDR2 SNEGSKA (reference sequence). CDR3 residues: CSARGLAGLGEQFF. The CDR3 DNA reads TGCAGTGCTAGAGGGCTAGCGGGACTAGGTGAGCAGTTCTTC.

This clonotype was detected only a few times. CDR3 residues: CATSDSMTSFTQYF. The CDR3 nucleotides are TGTGCCACCAGTGATTCGATGACTAGTTTCACGCAGTATTTT. The chain carries TRBV24-1 and TRBJ2-3, with D maybe TRBD2 (6 bases). The CDR3 runs to 14 residues. Trimming took off 2 bases at V and 9 bases at J, with 14 bases between the two ends. The germline CDR1 and CDR2 sequences are KGHDR and SFDVKD.

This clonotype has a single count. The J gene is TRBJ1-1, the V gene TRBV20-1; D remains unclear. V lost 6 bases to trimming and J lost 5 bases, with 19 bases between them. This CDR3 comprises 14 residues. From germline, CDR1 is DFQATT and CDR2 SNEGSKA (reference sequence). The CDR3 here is CSAQRAGLGTEAFF. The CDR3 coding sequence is TGCAGTGCCCAAAGGGCGGGCTTGGGGACTGAAGCTTTCTTT.

CDR3 DNA: TGTGCCAGCAGTTTCCCGATTCGGAGCTCCTACAATGAGCAGTTCTTC. It yields the protein CASSFPIRSSYNEQFF. The rearrangement joins TRBV28 to TRBJ2-1; D not resolved. Deletions cut 3 bases from V and 0 bases from J, with 12 bases between. In germline, CDR1 is MDHEN, CDR2 SYDVKM. This CDR3 region has 16 residues.

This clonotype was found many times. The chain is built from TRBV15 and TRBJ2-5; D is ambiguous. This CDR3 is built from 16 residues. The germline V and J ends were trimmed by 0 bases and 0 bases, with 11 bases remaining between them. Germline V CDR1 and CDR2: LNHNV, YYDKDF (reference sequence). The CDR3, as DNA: TGTGCCACCAGCAGAGAGGCGACATCGTACCAAGAGACCCAGTACTTC. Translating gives CATSREATSYQETQYF.

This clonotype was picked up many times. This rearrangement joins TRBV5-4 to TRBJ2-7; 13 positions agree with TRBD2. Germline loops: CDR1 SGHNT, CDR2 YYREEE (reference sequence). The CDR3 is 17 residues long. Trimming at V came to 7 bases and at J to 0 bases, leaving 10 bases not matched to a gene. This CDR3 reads CASRPKWTSGSSYEQYF. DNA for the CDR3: TGTGCCAGCCGACCGAAATGGACTAGCGGGAGCTCCTACGAGCAGTACTTC.

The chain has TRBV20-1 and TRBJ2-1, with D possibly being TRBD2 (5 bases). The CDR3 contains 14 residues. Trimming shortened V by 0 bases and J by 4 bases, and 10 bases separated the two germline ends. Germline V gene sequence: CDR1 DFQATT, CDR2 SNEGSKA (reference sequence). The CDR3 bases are TGCAGTGCTAGAGATGGACTCCAATACAATGAGCAGTTCTTC. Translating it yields CSARDGLQYNEQFF.

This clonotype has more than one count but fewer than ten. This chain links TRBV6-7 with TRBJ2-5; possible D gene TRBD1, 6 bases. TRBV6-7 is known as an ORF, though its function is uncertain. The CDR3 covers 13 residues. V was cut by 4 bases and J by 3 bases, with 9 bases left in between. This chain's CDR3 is CASSSWTEETQYF. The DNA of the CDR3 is TGTGCCAGCAGTTCCTGGACAGAAGAGACCCAGTACTTC.